This T cell receptor beta chain was recovered during a study of response to subunit inactivated influenza vaccine. Broader study findings: After each seasonal influenza vaccination, few new T cells are recruited, the authors suggested.

Trimming pared 5 bases from V and 5 bases from J, leaving 17 bases between. The CDR3 runs to 15 residues. This clonotype appeared a few times. As yet, its antigen is unknown. TCRdb redid the calling of the RT-PCR reads with MiXCR, one entry per CDR3 protein. The table lists fewer than 650,000 distinct CDR3 sequences, approximately 13% of them singletons. The sequence was obtained from a man aged 50 to 59 who received an inactivated influenza vaccine. The sequenced sample was PBMCs from blood, obtained more than 35 days after vaccination. The chain uses TRBV12-3 or TRBV12-4 and TRBJ2-3, with D possibly matching TRBD1 (5 bases). The DNA of the CDR3 is TGTGCCAGCAGTAAAGACATGGGGCAACAAGATACGCAGTATTTT. Its protein product is CASSKDMGQQDTQYF.